The 8 T cell receptor beta chains given below trace back to one sample, sequenced in a study of metastatic and nonmetastatic thyroid tumors. TCRdb re-called clones via MiXCR from the PCR reads. The data hold fewer than 15,000 clones, with around a quarter observed a single time. Patients had received no treatment of any kind before thyroid surgery. Sequencing used tumor tissue. These receptors were taken from a female donor with papillary thyroid cancer or a benign thyroid nodule (not recorded which). Some clones in this sample may be carry-over from other donors' samples.

The chain is built from TRBV24-1 and TRBJ2-2; D is unclear. V was cut by 10 bases and J by 0 bases, with 8 bases left in between. This CDR3 contains 13 residues. Germline CDR1 is KGHDR and CDR2 is SFDVKD. This CDR3 is CATRKPNTGELFF. As DNA, the CDR3 is TGTGCCACGAGGAAGCCGAACACCGGGGAGCTGTTTTTT.

The CDR3 loop is CASSSGTGGGYGYTF. In nucleotides, the CDR3 is TGCGCCAGCAGCTCTGGTACAGGGGGCGGCTATGGCTACACCTTC. The V call is TRBV5-1, the J call TRBJ1-2; TRBD1 aligns across 9 bases. Germline values: CDR1 SGHRS, CDR2 YFSETQ. CDR3 length equals 15 residues. The V segment lost 3 bases and the J segment 4 bases; nucleotides outside the gene matches: 7.

Written as DNA, the CDR3 is TGTGCCAGCAGCCAAGCAAACAGGGGCAATCAGCCCCAGCATTTT. Protein: CASSQANRGNQPQHF. The gene calls are TRBV28 and TRBJ1-5; TRBD1 is a possible D gene (6 bases). CDR3 length: 15 amino acids. CDR1 is MDHEN, CDR2 SYDVKM, per germline. Trimming stripped 6 bases from V and 2 bases from J, with 14 bases between.

The sample holds many counts of this clone. The rearrangement uses TRBV2 and TRBJ2-5; perhaps TRBD1 as D (6 bases). The CDR3 has 15 amino acids. V was shortened by 2 bases and J by 1 base, with 11 bases between the two germline ends. Germline CDR1 and CDR2: SNHLY and FYNNEI. CDR3 loop: CASSEFGQTQETQYF. The CDR3 nucleotides are TGTGCCAGCAGTGAATTTGGACAGACCCAAGAGACCCAGTACTTC. The entire variable domain, with the rest obtained from reference TRBV2 and TRBJ2-5, is as follows: EPEVTQTPSHQVTQMGQEVILRCVPISNHLYFYWYRQILGQKVEFLVSFYNNEISEKSEIFDDQFSVERPDGSNFTLKIRSTKLEDSAMYFCASSEFGQTQETQYFGPGTRLLVL.

The V call is TRBV6-5, the J call TRBJ1-4; TRBD1 matches at 10 bases. With V trimmed by 9 bases and J by 13 bases, 11 bases remained unmatched. Germline V gene lookup returns CDR1 MNHEY and CDR2 SVGAGI. The CDR3 length is 13 residues. The CDR3: CASKTGGQSGLFF. Written as DNA, the CDR3 is TGTGCCAGTAAGACAGGGGGCCAATCAGGACTGTTTTTT.

This clone was recorded at least ten times. The chain employs TRBV3-1 and TRBJ1-1; D is uncertain. V dropped 8 bases and J dropped 5 bases, with 21 bases sitting between them. Per the germline V gene, CDR1 is LGHDT and CDR2 is YNNKEL (reference sequence). The CDR3 spans 15 residues. In DNA, the CDR3 is TGTGCCAGCGGGTTCGCGGGGTTAGGATGGACTGAAGCTTTCTTT. Its protein product is CASGFAGLGWTEAFF.

This clone was seen repeatedly, ten times or more. Germline is not matched at one junction end, which may reflect a read error. The chain combines TRBV15 with TRBJ2-1; 8 nucleotides agree with TRBD2. Per germline, CDR1 LNHNV and CDR2 YYDKDF (reference sequence). The CDR3 runs to 13 residues. CDR3 region: CATSSEAGVELSF. The CDR3 region has the DNA TGTGCCACCAGCAGCGAAGCGGGAGTAGAGTTGTCATTC.

The V gene is TRBV20-1, the J gene TRBJ2-1, with D unclear. This CDR3 has 10 amino acids. CDR1 is DFQATT and CDR2 is SNEGSKA in the germline V gene (reference sequence). V was clipped by 5 bases and J by 12 bases, with 11 bases between them. The CDR3 DNA is TGCAGTGCTGCCCCGTCCCGGCAGTTCTTC. Translation: CSAAPSRQFF.